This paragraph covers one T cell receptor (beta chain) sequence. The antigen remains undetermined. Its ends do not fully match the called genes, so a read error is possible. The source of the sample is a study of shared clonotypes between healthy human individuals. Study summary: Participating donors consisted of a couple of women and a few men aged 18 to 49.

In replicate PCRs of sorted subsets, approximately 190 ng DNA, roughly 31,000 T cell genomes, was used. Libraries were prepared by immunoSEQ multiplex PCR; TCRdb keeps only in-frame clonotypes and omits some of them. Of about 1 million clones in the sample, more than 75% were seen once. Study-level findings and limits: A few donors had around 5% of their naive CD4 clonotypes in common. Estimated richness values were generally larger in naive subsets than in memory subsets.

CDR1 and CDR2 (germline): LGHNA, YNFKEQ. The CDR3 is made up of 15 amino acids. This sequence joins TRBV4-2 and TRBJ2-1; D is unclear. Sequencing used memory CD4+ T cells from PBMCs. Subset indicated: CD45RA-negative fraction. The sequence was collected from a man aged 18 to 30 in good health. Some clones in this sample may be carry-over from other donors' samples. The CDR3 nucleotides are TGTGCCAGAAGCCACGCGGATGTGTCCTACAATGAGCAGTTCTTC. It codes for CARSHADVSYNEQFF.